This T cell receptor beta chain originates from a study of T cell changes during pregnancy in multiple sclerosis. This CDR3 spans 16 amino acids. CDR1 and CDR2 (germline): SGHAT, FQNNGV. Trimming stripped 0 bases from V and 6 bases from J, with 14 bases between. Measured with immunoSEQ multiplex PCR; TCRdb has only the in-frame clones, and not every one. Of about 73,000 clones listed, approximately 92% were seen once; the top ten hold less than 3.5%. This chain joins TRBV11-2 and TRBJ2-2; D might be TRBD1 (5 bases). This specimen was peripheral blood, taken in the third trimester of pregnancy. This clonotype originated in a female donor in good health, enrolled as a control in a pregnancy study. The CDR3 region is CASSLDLVTDSGELFF. The CDR3 bases are TGTGCCAGCAGCTTAGATCTTGTGACAGACTCCGGGGAGCTGTTTTTT.